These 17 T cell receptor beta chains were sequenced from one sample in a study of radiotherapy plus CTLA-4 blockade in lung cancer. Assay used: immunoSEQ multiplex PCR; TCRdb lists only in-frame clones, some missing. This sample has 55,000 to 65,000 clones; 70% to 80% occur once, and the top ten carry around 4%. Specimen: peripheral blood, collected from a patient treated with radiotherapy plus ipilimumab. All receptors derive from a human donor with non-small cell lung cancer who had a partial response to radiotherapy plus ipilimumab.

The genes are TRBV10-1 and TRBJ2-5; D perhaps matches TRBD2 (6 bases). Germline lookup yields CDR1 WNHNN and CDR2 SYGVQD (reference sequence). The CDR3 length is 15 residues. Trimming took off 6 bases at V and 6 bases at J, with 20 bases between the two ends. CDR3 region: CASSRDLASIQTQYF. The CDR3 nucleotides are TGCGCCAGCAGCCGGGACTTAGCCTCCATCCAGACCCAGTACTTC.

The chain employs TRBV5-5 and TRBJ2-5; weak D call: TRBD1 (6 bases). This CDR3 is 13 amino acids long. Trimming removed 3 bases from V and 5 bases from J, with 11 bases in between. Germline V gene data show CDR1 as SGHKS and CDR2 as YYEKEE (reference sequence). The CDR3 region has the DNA TGTGCCAGCAGCTCGACAGGCCGGGAGACCCAGTACTTC. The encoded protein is CASSSTGRETQYF. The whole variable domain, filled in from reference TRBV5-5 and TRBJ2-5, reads DAGVTQSPTHLIKTRGQQVTLRCSPISGHKSVSWYQQVLGQGPQFIFQYYEKEERGRGNFPDRFSARQFPNYSSELNVNALLLGDSALYLCASSSTGRETQYFGPGTRLLVL.

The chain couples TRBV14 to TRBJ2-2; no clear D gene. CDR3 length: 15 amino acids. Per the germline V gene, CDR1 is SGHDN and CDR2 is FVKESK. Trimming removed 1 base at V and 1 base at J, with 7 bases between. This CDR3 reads CASSQVAGNTGELFF. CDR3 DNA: TGTGCCAGCAGCCAAGTCGCAGGGAACACCGGGGAGCTGTTTTTT.

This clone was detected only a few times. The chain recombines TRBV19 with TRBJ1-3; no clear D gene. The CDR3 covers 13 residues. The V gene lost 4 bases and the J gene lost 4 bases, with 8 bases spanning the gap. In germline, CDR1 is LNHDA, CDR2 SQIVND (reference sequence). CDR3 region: CASSTVQGNTIYF. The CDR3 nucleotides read TGTGCCAGTAGTACCGTACAGGGAAACACCATATATTTT.

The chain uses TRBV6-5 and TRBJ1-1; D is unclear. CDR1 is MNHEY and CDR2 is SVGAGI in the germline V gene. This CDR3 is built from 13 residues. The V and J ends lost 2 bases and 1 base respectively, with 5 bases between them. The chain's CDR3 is CASSYPGNTEAFF. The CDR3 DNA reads TGTGCCAGCAGTTACCCGGGGAACACTGAAGCTTTCTTT.

CDR3 DNA sequence: TGTGCCAGCAGCTCCTGGACAGGGGGCAGCTATGGCTACACCTTC. Its protein is CASSSWTGGSYGYTF. The chain employs TRBV11-2 and TRBJ1-2; 11 nucleotides match TRBD1. Germline V gene data show CDR1 as SGHAT and CDR2 as FQNNGV. This CDR3 has 15 residues. V lost 4 bases, J lost 4 bases, and 5 bases stayed unmatched. Using reference TRBV11-2 and TRBJ1-2 for the parts outside the CDR3, the full variable domain is EAGVAQSPRYKIIEKRQSVAFWCNPISGHATLYWYQQILGQGPKLLIQFQNNGVVDDSQLPKDRFSAERLKGVDSTLKIQPAKLEDSAVYLCASSSWTGGSYGYTFGSGTRLTVV.

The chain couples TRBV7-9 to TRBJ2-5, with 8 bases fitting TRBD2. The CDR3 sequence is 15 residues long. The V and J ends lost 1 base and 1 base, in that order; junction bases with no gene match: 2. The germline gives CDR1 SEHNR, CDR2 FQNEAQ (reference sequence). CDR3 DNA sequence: TGTGCCAGCAGCTTAGATAGCGGGATCCAAGAGACCCAGTACTTC. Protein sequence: CASSLDSGIQETQYF.

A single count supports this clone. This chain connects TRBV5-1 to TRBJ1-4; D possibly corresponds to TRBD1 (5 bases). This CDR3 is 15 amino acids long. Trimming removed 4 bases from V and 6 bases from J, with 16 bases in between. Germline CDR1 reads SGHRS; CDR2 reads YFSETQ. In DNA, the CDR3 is TGCGCCAGCAGCCCCGGGCCCAGGGCGGATGAAAAACTGTTTTTT. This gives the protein CASSPGPRADEKLFF. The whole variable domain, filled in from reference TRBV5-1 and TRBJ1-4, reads KAGVTQTPRYLIKTRGQQVTLSCSPISGHRSVSWYQQTPGQGLQFLFEYFSETQRNKGNFPGRFSGRQFSNSRSEMNVSTLELGDSALYLCASSPGPRADEKLFFGSGTQLSVL.

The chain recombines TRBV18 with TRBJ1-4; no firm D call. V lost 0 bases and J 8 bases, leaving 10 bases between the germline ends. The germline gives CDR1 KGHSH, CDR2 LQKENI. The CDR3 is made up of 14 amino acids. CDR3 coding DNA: TGTGCCAGCTCACCACCGTCTCCGAGGGAAAAACTGTTTTTT. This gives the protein CASSPPSPREKLFF. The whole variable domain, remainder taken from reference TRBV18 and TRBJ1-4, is NAGVMQNPRHLVRRRGQEARLRCSPMKGHSHVYWYRQLPEEGLKFMVYLQKENIIDESGMPKERFSAEFPKEGPSILRIQQVVRGDSAAYFCASSPPSPREKLFFGSGTQLSVL.

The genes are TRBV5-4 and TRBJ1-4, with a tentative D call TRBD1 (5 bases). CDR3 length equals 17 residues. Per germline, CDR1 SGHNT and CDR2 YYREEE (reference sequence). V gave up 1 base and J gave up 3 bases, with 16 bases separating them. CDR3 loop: CASSLSLSGVSNEKLFF. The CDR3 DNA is TGTGCCAGCAGCTTGAGTTTGTCGGGGGTTTCTAATGAAAAACTGTTTTTT.

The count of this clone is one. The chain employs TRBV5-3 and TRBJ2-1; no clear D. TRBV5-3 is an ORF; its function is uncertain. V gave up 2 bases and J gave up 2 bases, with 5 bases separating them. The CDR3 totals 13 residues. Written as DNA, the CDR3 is TGTGCCAGAAGCTTCGCTACCTACAATGAGCAGTTCTTC. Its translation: CARSFATYNEQFF.

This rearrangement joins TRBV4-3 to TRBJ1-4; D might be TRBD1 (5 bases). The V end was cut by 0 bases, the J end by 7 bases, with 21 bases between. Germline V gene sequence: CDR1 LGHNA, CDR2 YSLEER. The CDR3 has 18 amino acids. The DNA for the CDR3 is TGCGCCAGCAGCCAAGAAACCTTCGACTTGGGGGGGTTTGAAAAACTGTTTTTT. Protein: CASSQETFDLGGFEKLFF.

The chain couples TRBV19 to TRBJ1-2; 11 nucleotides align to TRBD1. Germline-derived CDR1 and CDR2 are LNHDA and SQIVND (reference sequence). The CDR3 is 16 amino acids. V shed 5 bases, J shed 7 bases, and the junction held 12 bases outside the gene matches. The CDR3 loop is CASSVDRGRTSLGYTF. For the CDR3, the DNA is TGTGCCAGTAGTGTGGACAGGGGGCGGACCTCGCTTGGCTACACCTTC.

The DNA of the CDR3 is TGTGCCAGTCGAGACAGGGTGAATGAAAAACTGTTTTTT. Its translation: CASRDRVNEKLFF. The chain couples TRBV27 to TRBJ1-4, with TRBD1 matching over 7 bases. Germline lookup yields CDR1 MNHEY and CDR2 SMNVEV (reference sequence). The V gene end was trimmed by 9 bases and the J gene end by 5 bases; junction bases not matched to a gene: 6. This CDR3 has 13 residues.

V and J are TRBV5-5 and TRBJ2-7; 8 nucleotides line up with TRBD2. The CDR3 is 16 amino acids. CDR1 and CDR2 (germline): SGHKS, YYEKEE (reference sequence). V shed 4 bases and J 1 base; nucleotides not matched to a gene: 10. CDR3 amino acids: CASSQDTGGASYEQYF. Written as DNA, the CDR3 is TGTGCCAGCAGCCAAGATACGGGGGGGGCTTCCTACGAGCAGTACTTC.

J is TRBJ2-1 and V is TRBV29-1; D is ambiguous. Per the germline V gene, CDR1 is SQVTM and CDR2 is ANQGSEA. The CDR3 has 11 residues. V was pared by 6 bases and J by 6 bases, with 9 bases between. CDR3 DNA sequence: TGCAGCGTCCTCCCCCTCAATGAGCAGTTCTTC. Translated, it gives CSVLPLNEQFF.

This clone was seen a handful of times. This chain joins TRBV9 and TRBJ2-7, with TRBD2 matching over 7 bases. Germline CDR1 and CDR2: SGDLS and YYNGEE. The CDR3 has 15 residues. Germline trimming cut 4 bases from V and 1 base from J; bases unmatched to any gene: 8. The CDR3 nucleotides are TGTGCCAGCAGCCAAGGGTGGGGGGGTTCCTACGAGCAGTACTTC. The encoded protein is CASSQGWGGSYEQYF.